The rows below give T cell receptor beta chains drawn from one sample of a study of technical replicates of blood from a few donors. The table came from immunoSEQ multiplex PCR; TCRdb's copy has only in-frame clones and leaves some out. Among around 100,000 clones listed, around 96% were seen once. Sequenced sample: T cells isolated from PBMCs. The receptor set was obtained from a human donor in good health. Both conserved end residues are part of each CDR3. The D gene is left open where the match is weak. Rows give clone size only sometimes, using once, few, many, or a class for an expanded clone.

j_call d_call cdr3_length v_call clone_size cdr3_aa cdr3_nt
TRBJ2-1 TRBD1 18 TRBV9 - CASSPWDRGGPRDNEQFF TGTGCCAGCAGCCCTTGGGACAGGGGAGGGCCAAGGGACAATGAGCAGTTCTTC
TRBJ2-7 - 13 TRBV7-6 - CASSLGGVREQYF TGTGCCAGCAGCTTAGGCGGGGTTCGCGAGCAGTACTTC
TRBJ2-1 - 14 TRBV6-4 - CASSEAREVDEQFF TGTGCCAGCAGTGAAGCGAGGGAGGTGGATGAGCAGTTCTTC
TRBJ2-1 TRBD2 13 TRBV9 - CASSHGGVAEQFF TGTGCCAGCAGCCACGGGGGGGTAGCGGAGCAGTTCTTC
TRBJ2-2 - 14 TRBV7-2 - CASSLDRITGELFF TGTGCCAGCAGCCTCGACAGAATCACCGGGGAGCTGTTTTTT
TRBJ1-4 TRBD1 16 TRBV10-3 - CAISDPGTAVGEKLFF TGTGCCATCAGTGACCCCGGGACAGCCGTCGGCGAAAAACTGTTTTTT
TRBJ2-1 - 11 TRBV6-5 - CAIQDRGKQFF TGTGCCATACAAGATCGGGGAAAGCAGTTCTTC
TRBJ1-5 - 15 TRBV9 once CASSVGPGLQQPQHF TGTGCCAGCAGCGTAGGTCCAGGGTTGCAACAGCCCCAGCATTTT
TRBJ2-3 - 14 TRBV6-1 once CARRGGGRGDTQYF TGTGCCAGGAGGGGGGGAGGGCGGGGAGATACGCAGTATTTT
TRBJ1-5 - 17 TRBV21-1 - CASSKYHTLYSNQPQHF TGTGCCAGCAGCAAATACCACACGCTTTATAGCAATCAGCCCCAGCATTTT
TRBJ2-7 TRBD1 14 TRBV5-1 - CASRSDRVKSEQYF TGCGCCAGCAGATCGGACAGGGTAAAAAGCGAGCAGTACTTC
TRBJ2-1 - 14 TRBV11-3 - CASSQVLPGSEQFF TGTGCCAGCAGCCAGGTTCTCCCCGGATCTGAGCAGTTCTTC
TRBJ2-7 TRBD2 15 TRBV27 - CASSPTSGLSYEQYF TGTGCCAGCAGTCCAACTAGCGGACTCTCCTACGAGCAGTACTTC
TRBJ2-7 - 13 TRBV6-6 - CASSYQDFWLPDF TGTGCCAGCAGTTATCAGGACTTTTGGCTCCCGGACTTC
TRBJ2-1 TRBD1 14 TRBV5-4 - CASSPWTGGNEQFF TGTGCCAGCAGCCCGTGGACAGGGGGCAATGAGCAGTTCTTC
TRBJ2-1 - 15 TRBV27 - CASSPDSLSYNEQFF TGTGCCAGCAGTCCCGATAGCCTCTCCTACAATGAGCAGTTCTTC
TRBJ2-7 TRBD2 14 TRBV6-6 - CASSLTSGTYEQYF TGTGCCAGCAGTCTGACTAGCGGGACCTACGAGCAGTACTTC
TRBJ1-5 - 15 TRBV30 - CAWSAGNARNQPQHF TGTGCCTGGAGCGCCGGTAATGCGAGAAATCAGCCCCAGCATTTT
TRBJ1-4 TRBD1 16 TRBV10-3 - CAISESRTGGSEKLFF TGTGCCATCAGTGAGTCTCGGACAGGAGGCTCTGAAAAACTGTTTTTT
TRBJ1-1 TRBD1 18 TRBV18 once CASSPRIKTGGANTEAFF TGTGCCAGCTCACCCCGCATTAAAACAGGGGGCGCGAACACTGAAGCTTTCTTT
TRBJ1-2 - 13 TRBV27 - CASSLDRSGGYTF TGTGCCAGCAGTTTGGACAGATCAGGGGGCTACACCTTC
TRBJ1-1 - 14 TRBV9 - CASSEPQDRTEAFF TGTGCCAGCAGCGAACCTCAGGATCGCACTGAAGCTTTCTTT
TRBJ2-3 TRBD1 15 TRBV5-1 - CASHGDRGLGDTQYF TGCGCCAGCCACGGGGATAGGGGGCTTGGAGATACGCAGTATTTT
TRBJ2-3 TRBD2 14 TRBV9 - CASSRPAGLDTQYF TGTGCCAGCAGTCGGCCAGCGGGACTTGATACGCAGTATTTT
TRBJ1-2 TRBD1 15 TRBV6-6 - CASSSGTGGLNGYTF TGTGCCAGCAGTTCAGGGACAGGGGGCCTTAATGGCTACACCTTC
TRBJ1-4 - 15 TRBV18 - CASSPPAATNEKLFF TGTGCCAGCTCACCACCAGCTGCAACTAATGAAAAACTGTTTTTT
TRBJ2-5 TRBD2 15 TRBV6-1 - CASSEGSGGAEDQYF TGTGCCAGCAGTGAGGGTAGCGGGGGCGCCGAGGACCAGTACTTC
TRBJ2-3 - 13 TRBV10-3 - CAISTQSTDTQYF TGTGCCATCAGTACACAGTCGACAGATACGCAGTATTTT
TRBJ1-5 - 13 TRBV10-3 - CAISGDSLQPQHF TGTGCCATCAGTGGAGATTCCCTTCAGCCCCAGCATTTT
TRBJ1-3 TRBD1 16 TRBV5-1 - CASSSGTGLSGNTIYF TGCGCCAGCAGCTCCGGGACAGGTCTCTCTGGAAACACCATATATTTT
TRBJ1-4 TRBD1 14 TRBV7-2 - CASSPGQGAEKLFF TGTGCCAGCAGCCCCGGACAGGGGGCTGAAAAACTGTTTTTT
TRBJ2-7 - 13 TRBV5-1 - CASRVAVSYEQYF TGCGCCAGCAGAGTAGCGGTGTCCTACGAGCAGTACTTC
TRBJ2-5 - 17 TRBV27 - CASSPNTLRGSKETQYF TGTGCCAGCAGTCCCAATACCCTTCGGGGTAGTAAAGAGACCCAGTACTTC
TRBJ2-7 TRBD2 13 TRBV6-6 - CASTLAGAREQYF TGTGCCAGCACGCTAGCGGGAGCGAGAGAGCAGTACTTC
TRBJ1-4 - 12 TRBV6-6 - CASSYASEKLFF TGTGCCAGCAGTTACGCGAGTGAAAAACTGTTTTTT
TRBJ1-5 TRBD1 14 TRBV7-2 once CASSLQGAVQPQHF TGTGCCAGCAGCTTACAGGGGGCAGTTCAGCCCCAGCATTTT
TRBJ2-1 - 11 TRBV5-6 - CASSLGGEQFF TGTGCCAGCAGCTTGGGAGGGGAGCAGTTCTTC
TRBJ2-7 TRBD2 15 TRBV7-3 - CASSLNSAGPYEQYF TGTGCCAGCAGCTTAAACTCAGCGGGACCCTACGAGCAGTACTTC
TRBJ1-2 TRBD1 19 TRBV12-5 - CASGLEESGTGIATYGYTF TGTGCTAGTGGTTTGGAAGAATCCGGGACAGGCATCGCTACCTATGGCTACACCTTC
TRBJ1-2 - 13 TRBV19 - CASSMRQNYGYTF TGTGCCAGTAGTATGAGACAGAACTATGGCTACACCTTC
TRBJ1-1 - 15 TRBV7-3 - CASSLTSTGIVEAFF TGTGCCAGCAGCTTAACTTCGACAGGCATAGTGGAAGCTTTCTTT
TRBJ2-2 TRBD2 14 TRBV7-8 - CASSPSGSPGELFF TGTGCCAGCAGCCCTAGCGGGAGTCCCGGGGAGCTGTTTTTT
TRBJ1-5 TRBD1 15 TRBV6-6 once CASSLGGLYNQPQHF TGTGCCAGCAGTTTAGGGGGCTTATACAATCAGCCCCAGCATTTT
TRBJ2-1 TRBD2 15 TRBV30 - CAWSAGTSGINEQFF TGTGCCTGGAGTGCCGGGACTAGCGGGATCAATGAGCAGTTCTTC
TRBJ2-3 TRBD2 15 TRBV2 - CASKGGRGLADTQYF TGTGCCAGCAAAGGCGGGAGAGGGTTGGCAGATACGCAGTATTTT
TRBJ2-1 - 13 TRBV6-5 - CASSYSLSDEQFF TGTGCCAGCAGTTACTCTCTTAGCGATGAGCAGTTCTTC
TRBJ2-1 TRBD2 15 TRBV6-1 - CASSDWRELENEQFF TGTGCCAGCAGTGATTGGCGGGAGTTGGAGAATGAGCAGTTCTTC
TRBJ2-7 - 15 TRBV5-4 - CASSLDRSSSYEQYF TGTGCCAGCAGCTTGGACAGGTCAAGCTCCTACGAGCAGTACTTC
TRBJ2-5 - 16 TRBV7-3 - CASSTIAEGGVETQYF TGTGCCAGCAGCACGATAGCGGAGGGGGGGGTAGAGACCCAGTACTTC
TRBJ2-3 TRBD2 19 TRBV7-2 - CASSLAGTSGPYLTDTQYF TGTGCCAGCAGCTTAGCTGGGACTAGCGGGCCATACCTCACAGATACGCAGTATTTT
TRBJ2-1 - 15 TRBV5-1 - CASSLDLASYNEQFF TGCGCCAGCAGCTTGGACTTAGCATCCTACAATGAGCAGTTCTTC
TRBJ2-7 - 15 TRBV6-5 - CASSYLAEWVYEQYF TGTGCCAGCAGTTATTTAGCGGAATGGGTATACGAGCAGTACTTC
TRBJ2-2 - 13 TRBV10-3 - CAISEPSGGELFF TGTGCCATCAGTGAGCCTTCGGGCGGGGAGCTGTTTTTT
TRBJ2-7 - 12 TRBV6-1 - CAAGTDVYEQYF TGTGCCGCGGGAACGGACGTCTACGAGCAGTACTTC